The 27 T cell receptor beta chains below all came from one sample that was sequenced in a study of shared clonotypes between healthy human individuals. Profiled with immunoSEQ multiplex PCR; TCRdb holds only in-frame clones, not every one. This repertoire shows about 320,000 clones, about nine tenths found once; its top ten account for roughly 15%. The material sequenced was memory CD8+ T cells sorted from blood. Subset defined: CD45RO+ cells pooled with CCR7-negative TemRA cells. The origin of the receptors is a man aged 18 to 30 in good health.

This chain links TRBV6-5 with TRBJ1-2; 7 nucleotides align to TRBD1. The CDR3 totals 15 residues. Germline V lookup: CDR1 MNHEY, CDR2 SVGAGI. V lost 5 bases, J lost 4 bases, and 10 bases stayed unmatched. The CDR3, as DNA: TGTGCCAGCAGTCACCGGGAGGGGGCTACCTATGGCTACACCTTC. Its protein is CASSHREGATYGYTF.

The rearrangement uses TRBV5-8 and TRBJ1-4; D is uncertain. This CDR3 comprises 12 residues. Deletions cut 1 base from V and 8 bases from J, with 6 bases between. Germline-derived CDR1 and CDR2 are SGHTS and YDEGEE. The DNA of the CDR3 is TGTGCCAGCAGCTTGAGAGTAGAAAAACTGTTTTTT. Translated, it gives CASSLRVEKLFF.

V usage is TRBV6-6 and J usage is TRBJ2-7; a weak D match, TRBD2 (5 bases). Germline V CDR1 and CDR2: MNHNY, SVGAGI (reference sequence). Trimming cost V 2 bases and J 6 bases, with 17 bases left between them. The CDR3 is made up of 15 amino acids. The CDR3 nucleotides read TGTGCCAGCAGTTACGGAGGAGACGCCCCGGGCGAGCAGTACTTC. Protein product: CASSYGGDAPGEQYF.

The J gene is TRBJ2-1, the V gene TRBV30; D is undetermined. Germline V gene lookup returns CDR1 GTSNPN and CDR2 SVGIG (reference sequence). V was clipped by 2 bases and J by 4 bases, with 6 bases between them. The CDR3 extends over 12 amino acids. In DNA form, the CDR3 reads TGTGCCTGGAGTTTGGGGTACAATGAGCAGTTCTTC. This sequence encodes CAWSLGYNEQFF.

This sequence joins TRBV11-1 and TRBJ2-7; maybe TRBD2 (6 bases). Germline-derived CDR1 and CDR2 are SGHAT and FQDESV (reference sequence). The CDR3 is made up of 16 amino acids. V gave up 1 base and J gave up 4 bases, with 17 bases separating them. The DNA of the CDR3 is TGTGCCAGCAGCTTAGACGGCGCGGGGCTAACTTACGAGCAGTACTTC. This sequence encodes CASSLDGAGLTYEQYF.

CDR3 in amino acids: CASSRLGGPVEKLFF. CDR3 DNA sequence: TGCGCCAGCAGCCGACTAGGAGGCCCCGTTGAAAAACTGTTTTTT. The chain couples TRBV4-1 to TRBJ1-4, with no clear D. Trimming cost V 4 bases and J 7 bases, with 16 bases left between them. The CDR3 length is 15 residues. Germline-derived CDR1 and CDR2 are MGHRA and YSYEKL.

This chain joins TRBV29-1 and TRBJ2-3; D unresolved. CDR3 length equals 12 residues. The V gene's germline CDR1 is SQVTM and CDR2 ANQGSEA. The V end lost 4 bases, the J end lost 5 bases, and 10 bases lay between the germline ends. The CDR3 is CSVVGTQDTQYF. The DNA of the CDR3 is TGCAGCGTTGTGGGCACTCAAGATACGCAGTATTTT.

A word on this clone: The sample carries other DNA sequences with the same CDR3. The chain combines TRBV7-3 with TRBJ2-2; D gene uncertain. Germline lookup yields CDR1 SGHTA and CDR2 FQGTGA. V lost 5 bases, J lost 5 bases, and 6 bases lay in between. This CDR3 is 12 amino acids long. The CDR3 DNA sequence: TGTGCCAGCAGCCCCAGAACCGGGGAGCTGTTTTTT. The encoded protein is CASSPRTGELFF. Full variable domain (outside the CDR3, taken from reference TRBV7-3 and TRBJ2-2): GAGVSQTPSNKVTEKGKYVELRCDPISGHTALYWYRQSLGQGPEFLIYFQGTGAADDSGLPNDRFFAVRPEGSVSTLKIQRTERGDSAVYLCASSPRTGELFFGEGSRLTVL.

The gene calls are TRBV9 and TRBJ1-2; 8 bases agree with TRBD1. The CDR3 has 16 residues. Trimming took 3 bases from V and 6 from J; bases not matched to a gene: 13. CDR1 is SGDLS, CDR2 YYNGEE, per germline. For the CDR3, the DNA is TGTGCCAGCAGCGCGGGGGGAATTGACAGGGGTAATGGCTACACCTTC. The encoded protein is CASSAGGIDRGNGYTF.

The chain's CDR3 is CASSPGRGGTDTQYF. DNA for the CDR3: TGCGCCAGCAGCCCCGGACGCGGAGGCACAGATACGCAGTATTTT. J is TRBJ2-3 and V is TRBV4-3; D unresolved. The CDR3 runs to 15 residues. CDR1 and CDR2 (germline): LGHNA, YSLEER. V lost 4 bases, J lost 1 base, and 12 bases lay in between.

This clone was observed a few times. The chain links TRBV4-3 to TRBJ1-6; D uncertain. Germline CDR1 LGHNA, CDR2 YSLEER. V was pared by 0 bases and J by 3 bases, with 15 bases between. The CDR3 consists of 18 residues. The CDR3 loop reads CASSQDLVSDLYNSPLHF. The CDR3 bases are TGCGCCAGCAGCCAAGATCTAGTTTCAGACCTCTATAATTCACCCCTCCACTTT.

The V gene is TRBV11-1, the J gene TRBJ1-2, with D maybe TRBD1 (5 bases). Trimming took off 5 bases at V and 7 bases at J, with 14 bases between the two ends. Germline lookup yields CDR1 SGHAT and CDR2 FQDESV (reference sequence). There are 13 residues in the CDR3. The CDR3 loop reads CASSEPGLFGYTF. CDR3 nucleotide sequence: TGTGCCAGCAGCGAACCGGGACTATTTGGCTACACCTTC.

The V and J genes are TRBV10-3 and TRBJ1-1; D gene unclear. Trimming removed 6 bases from V and 0 bases from J, with 8 bases in between. CDR1 is ENHRY, CDR2 SYGVKD, per germline. This CDR3 is 13 amino acids long. The CDR3 region is CAIRGPVNTEAFF. CDR3 nucleotide sequence: TGTGCCATCAGGGGTCCAGTGAACACTGAAGCTTTCTTT.

This clone was picked up a small number of times. The CDR3 loop reads CAWGQENLNSPLHF. The CDR3, as DNA: TGTGCCTGGGGACAGGAGAACTTGAATTCACCCCTCCACTTT. The chain joins TRBV30 to TRBJ1-6; 7 positions agree with TRBD1. The CDR3 loop spans 14 amino acids. In germline, CDR1 is GTSNPN, CDR2 SVGIG (reference sequence). J lost 7 bases, V lost 5 bases, and 8 bases had no gene match.

The chain joins TRBV7-3 to TRBJ2-5; TRBD1 matches at 8 bases. Germline V gene sequence: CDR1 SGHTA, CDR2 FQGTGA. V lost 0 bases and J lost 6; bases outside the gene matches: 6. The CDR3 spans 15 residues. CDR3 DNA sequence: TGTGCCAGCAGCTTAACTTTGACAGGGGTGCAGACCCAGTACTTC. It translates to CASSLTLTGVQTQYF.

The rearrangement uses TRBV4-3 and TRBJ2-5, with D perhaps matching TRBD1 (5 bases). Trimming took 3 bases from V and 4 from J, leaving 12 bases between them. The CDR3 loop spans 14 amino acids. From germline, CDR1 is LGHNA and CDR2 YSLEER. CDR3 DNA: TGCGCCAGCAGCCAGTCGCAGGGTCGAGAGACCCAGTACTTC. Its protein is CASSQSQGRETQYF.

The J gene is TRBJ2-5, the V gene TRBV5-1, with 8 bases fitting TRBD2. The CDR3 loop spans 17 amino acids. J gave up 2 bases and V 0 bases, and 9 bases lay outside the gene matches. From germline, CDR1 is SGHRS and CDR2 YFSETQ. CDR3 in DNA: TGCGCCAGCAGCTTGGCCGAGGCTAGCGGGTATCAAGAGACCCAGTACTTC. Amino acid sequence: CASSLAEASGYQETQYF.

On this clone: With a much larger clone just one base away, this may be a read error. V and J are TRBV11-3 and TRBJ2-7; 7 bases align to TRBD1. Trimming cost V 6 bases and J 1 base; bases outside gene matches: 3. Germline assignment: CDR1 SGHNT and CDR2 YENEEA. The CDR3 totals 13 residues. CDR3 sequence: CASSSGQSYEQYF. The CDR3 coding sequence is TGTGCCAGCAGTTCGGGACAGTCCTACGAGCAGTACTTC.

V usage is TRBV4-1 and J usage is TRBJ2-1, with D unresolved. CDR1 is MGHRA, CDR2 YSYEKL, per germline. Trimming left V 0 bases short and J 0 bases short, with 9 bases between. The CDR3 extends over 16 amino acids. CDR3 amino acids: CASSQDRTSSYNEQFF. For the CDR3, the DNA is TGCGCCAGCAGCCAAGATAGAACCAGCTCCTACAATGAGCAGTTCTTC.

The gene calls are TRBV10-2 and TRBJ2-1; D assignment may be TRBD1 or TRBD2 (5 bases each). V gave up 9 bases and J gave up 0 bases, with 15 bases separating them. The germline V gene encodes CDR1 WSHSY and CDR2 SAAADI. CDR3 length: 15 amino acids. CDR3 sequence (DNA): TGCGCCAGTTCCGGGACGCCGGGCTCCTACAATGAGCAGTTCTTC. This codes for CASSGTPGSYNEQFF.

V is TRBV4-1 and J is TRBJ2-3, with 11 nucleotides matching TRBD2. After removal of 1 base from V and 3 bases from J, the junction contained 0 bases not matched to a gene. The CDR3 is 15 residues long. The germline V gene has CDR1 MGHRA and CDR2 YSYEKL. The CDR3: CASSQVAGGTDTQYF. The CDR3, as DNA: TGCGCCAGCAGCCAAGTAGCGGGGGGGACAGATACGCAGTATTTT.

The chain recombines TRBV27 with TRBJ1-5, with D uncertain. The CDR3 consists of 15 residues. Germline CDR1 MNHEY, CDR2 SMNVEV (reference sequence). V was trimmed by 6 bases and J by 1 base, leaving 13 bases between them. This CDR3 is CASSPVGMSNQPQHF. Written as DNA, the CDR3 is TGTGCCAGCAGCCCCGTGGGTATGAGCAATCAGCCCCAGCATTTT.

This clone occurred a few times. The chain links TRBV10-1 to TRBJ1-5; the D gene is possibly TRBD1 (6 bases). This CDR3 is 16 amino acids long. Germline CDR1 WNHNN, CDR2 SYGVQD (reference sequence). The ends were cut back, 7 bases at V and 0 bases at J, with 16 bases in the middle. CDR3 in DNA: TGCGCCAGCAACCGAGTACGGGACACTAGCAATCAGCCCCAGCATTTT. Translating it yields CASNRVRDTSNQPQHF.

This sequence joins TRBV28 and TRBJ1-4; D might be TRBD1 (5 bases). CDR1 and CDR2 from the germline V gene are MDHEN and SYDVKM. Trimming pared 1 base from V and 5 bases from J, leaving 8 bases between. The CDR3 length is 14 residues. CDR3 nucleotides: TGTGCCAGCAGTTTATTTGGGGGGAATGAAAAACTGTTTTTT. It specifies CASSLFGGNEKLFF.

V usage is TRBV9 and J usage is TRBJ2-5; 14 nucleotides match TRBD2. J gave up 9 bases and V 3 bases, and 13 bases lay outside the gene matches. Germline CDR1 and CDR2: SGDLS and YYNGEE. CDR3 length: 17 amino acids. In nucleotides, the CDR3 is TGTGCCAGCAGCGATAGTGGTTCGGGGACTAGCGGGAGCCCCCAGTACTTC. Encoded protein: CASSDSGSGTSGSPQYF.

The chain is built from TRBV25-1 and TRBJ2-3; 12 nucleotides match TRBD2. This CDR3 region has 16 residues. V shed 3 bases, J shed 3 bases, and the junction held 4 bases outside the gene matches. Per the germline V gene, CDR1 is MGHDK and CDR2 is SYGVNS. DNA for the CDR3: TGTGCCAGCAGTGAGGGGACTAGCGGGCGGACAGATACGCAGTATTTT. This encodes CASSEGTSGRTDTQYF.

This clone was observed once. The chain couples TRBV6-5 to TRBJ2-7, with 11 bases lining up with TRBD2. The length of the CDR3 is 14 residues. Trimming took 5 bases from V and 6 from J; bases not matched to a gene: 6. Germline-derived CDR1 and CDR2 are MNHEY and SVGAGI. The DNA of the CDR3 is TGTGCCAGCAGTGTAGCGGGAGGGCCAGGCGAGCAGTACTTC. Its protein product is CASSVAGGPGEQYF.